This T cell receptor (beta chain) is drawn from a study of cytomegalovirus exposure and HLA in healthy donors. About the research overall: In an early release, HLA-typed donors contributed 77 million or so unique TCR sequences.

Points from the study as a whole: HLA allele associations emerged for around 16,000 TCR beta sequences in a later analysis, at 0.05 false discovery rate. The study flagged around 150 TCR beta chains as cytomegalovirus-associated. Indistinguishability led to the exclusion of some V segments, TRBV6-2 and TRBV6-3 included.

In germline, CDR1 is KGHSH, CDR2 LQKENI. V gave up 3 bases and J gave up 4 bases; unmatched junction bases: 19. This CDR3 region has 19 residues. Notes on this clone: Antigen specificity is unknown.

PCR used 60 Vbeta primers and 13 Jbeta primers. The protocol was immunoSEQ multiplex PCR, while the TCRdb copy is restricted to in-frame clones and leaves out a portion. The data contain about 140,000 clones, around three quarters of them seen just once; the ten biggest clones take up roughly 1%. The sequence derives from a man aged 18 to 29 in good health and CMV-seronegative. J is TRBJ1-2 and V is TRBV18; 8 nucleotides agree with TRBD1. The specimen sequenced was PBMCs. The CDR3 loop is CASSPNSGQGGRFGYGYTF. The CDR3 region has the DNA TGTGCCAGCTCACCGAATTCCGGACAGGGAGGGCGTTTTGGCTATGGCTACACCTTC.